Listed below are T cell receptor beta chains from one sample, sequenced in a study of T cells after yellow fever vaccination. TCRdb re-analysed the 5' RACE reads in MiXCR, keeping a single row per CDR3 protein. The table includes some 600,000 distinct CDR3 sequences, around an eighth detected once. The specimen was PBMCs, collected on the day of the yellow fever booster vaccination. These receptors all come from a man aged 25-40 years who received the YFV17D yellow fever vaccine. The CDR3 runs from the conserved cysteine through the conserved F or W. D genes are given only for firm matches. Not all rows give a size; the values are once, few, many and, for expanded clones, a class.

v_call	d_call	j_call	clone_size	cdr3_aa
TRBV12-3/TRBV12-4	TRBD2	TRBJ2-1	few	CASRRTSGYNEQFF
TRBV20-1	TRBD2	TRBJ2-2	.	CSAPRTSGHTGELFF
TRBV12-3/TRBV12-4	.	TRBJ2-7	.	CASSLRERSYEQYF
TRBV7-9	.	TRBJ2-3	.	CAGQPLAKSTDTQYF
TRBV12-3/TRBV12-4	TRBD1	TRBJ1-2	.	CASRYRGSNYGYTF
TRBV14	.	TRBJ2-7	.	CASSQVEGFLNTPYEQYF
TRBV7-2	.	TRBJ2-7	many	CASSLGLGRGQGNEQYF
TRBV15	.	TRBJ2-1	.	CATSRDGAGEQFF
TRBV15	.	TRBJ2-5	.	CATSKDRRETQYF
TRBV15	TRBD2	TRBJ2-3	.	CATSPRVAGLTDTQYF
TRBV20-1	.	TRBJ2-1	.	CSAPTYNEQFF
TRBV20-1	TRBD1	TRBJ2-7	.	CSVRPGDRSPYEQYF
TRBV11-1	.	TRBJ2-1	.	CASSGQRDNEQFF
TRBV18	.	TRBJ2-7	few	CASSPEDRPTYEQYF
TRBV24-1	.	TRBJ2-1	many	CATSDFGYEQFF
TRBV29-1	.	TRBJ2-1	few	CSGYANEQFF
TRBV7-2	.	TRBJ2-5	many	CASSLGRLQYF
TRBV15	.	TRBJ2-2	.	CATSRNRETGELFF
TRBV24-1	.	TRBJ2-1	many	CATSGQGRRDNRNLNEQFF
TRBV20-1	.	TRBJ2-3	.	CRTESTDTQYF
TRBV5-5	.	TRBJ2-1	few	CASSFLWGDEQFF
TRBV29-1	TRBD2	TRBJ2-7	.	CSVIAGSQYF
TRBV28	.	TRBJ2-3	.	CASKPQGRALTDTQYF
TRBV19	.	TRBJ1-4	few	CASSGDRPSGEDEKLFF
TRBV9	TRBD1	TRBJ2-2	.	CASSALSGGTGELFF
TRBV12-3/TRBV12-4	.	TRBJ1-3	.	CASASSGSGNTIYF
TRBV20-1	TRBD1	TRBJ1-6	.	CSASGSGGNSPLHF